The entry below gives a single T cell receptor (beta chain) sequence along with its context. Antigen specificity is unknown. The data were taken from a study of cytomegalovirus exposure and HLA in healthy donors. Overall study results and limits: Most CMV-associated TCR beta chains were later found to appear HLA-restricted. Most of the TCR beta V segments (in an earlier analysis) were productive either about 87% or about 30% of the time.

V gave up 3 bases and J gave up 0 bases, with 20 bases separating them. Germline values: CDR1 LNHDA, CDR2 SQIVND (reference sequence). The CDR3 covers 18 residues. Primers included in the PCR were 60 Vbeta and 13 Jbeta primers. TCRdb's table, derived via immunoSEQ multiplex PCR, lists solely in-frame clones and lacks some. The sample lists roughly 130,000 clones, roughly 72% seen once, with about 1.8% in the top ten. Sequenced: PBMCs. This sequence originates from a woman aged 45-65 years in good health and CMV-seronegative. The chain joins TRBV19 to TRBJ1-1; the D gene is possibly TRBD1 (6 bases). The CDR3 is CASSMSGNRVWMNTEAFF. CDR3 bases: TGTGCCAGTAGTATGTCCGGTAACAGGGTTTGGATGAACACTGAAGCTTTCTTT.